These 30 T cell receptor beta chains share one sample of origin, sequenced in a study of shared clonotypes between healthy human individuals. Libraries were prepared by immunoSEQ multiplex PCR; TCRdb keeps only in-frame clonotypes and omits some of them. Here the sample spans about 610,000 clones, 97% being singletons. Material: naive CD4+ T cells sorted from blood. Subset specified: CD45RA+ positively selected. The source is a woman younger than 45 in good health.

The chain uses TRBV5-1 and TRBJ1-6; D is undetermined. This CDR3 region has 15 residues. V was shortened by 1 base and J by 9 bases, with 14 bases between the two germline ends. Germline assignment: CDR1 SGHRS and CDR2 YFSETQ. The chain's CDR3 is CASSLSPAVGSPLHF. Written as DNA, the CDR3 is TGCGCCAGCAGCTTGAGCCCTGCGGTCGGTTCACCCCTCCACTTT.

The chain's CDR3 is CASSYSRVLNTEAFF. DNA for the CDR3: TGTGCCAGCAGTTACTCGAGGGTTTTGAACACTGAAGCTTTCTTT. The chain employs TRBV6-5 and TRBJ1-1, with D unclear. The CDR3 has 15 amino acids. Trimming removed 0 bases at V and 0 bases at J, with 8 bases between. The V gene's germline CDR1 is MNHEY and CDR2 SVGAGI.

The rearrangement links TRBV19 to TRBJ1-1; D remains ambiguous. This CDR3 is 13 amino acids long. The germline V and J ends were trimmed by 3 bases and 1 base, with 6 bases remaining between them. Germline CDR1 reads LNHDA; CDR2 reads SQIVND (reference sequence). CDR3 nucleotides: TGTGCCAGTAGTATGGGTGCGAACACTGAAGCTTTCTTT. Translation gives CASSMGANTEAFF.

The genes are TRBV5-8 and TRBJ1-2; unclear D gene. The CDR3 has 17 residues. Germline V gene data show CDR1 as SGHTS and CDR2 as YDEGEE. V lost 0 bases and J lost 5, with 20 bases in between. This CDR3 is CASSLDGSPLLLYGYTF. The CDR3 DNA reads as TGTGCCAGCAGCTTGGATGGCAGCCCTCTCCTTCTATATGGCTACACCTTC.

V and J are TRBV4-1 and TRBJ2-1; D ambiguous. Between the trimmed V and J ends, which lost 4 bases and 6 bases, there was a span of 13 bases. This CDR3 is built from 14 residues. Germline values: CDR1 MGHRA, CDR2 YSYEKL. The CDR3 DNA reads TGCGCCAGCAGCCGAAGTATAGCAACCAATGAGCAGTTCTTC. It is translated as CASSRSIATNEQFF.

J is TRBJ2-7 and V is TRBV28; D perhaps matches TRBD2 (5 bases). The CDR3 is 17 amino acids. Trimming took 3 bases from V and 0 from J, leaving 18 bases between them. Germline-derived CDR1 and CDR2 are MDHEN and SYDVKM. This CDR3 reads CASSFSLNRGSSYEQYF. The CDR3 coding sequence is TGTGCCAGCAGTTTCTCCCTCAACAGAGGGAGCTCCTACGAGCAGTACTTC.

The rearrangement uses TRBV5-6 and TRBJ1-2, with D possibly TRBD1 on 6 matching bases. Trimming took off 0 bases at V and 4 bases at J, with 10 bases between the two ends. Per the germline V gene, CDR1 is SGHDT and CDR2 is YYEEEE. The CDR3 runs 14 residues. The CDR3 nucleotides read TGTGCCAGCAGCTTGGTTCAGGGGACCTATGGCTACACCTTC. This codes for CASSLVQGTYGYTF.

J is TRBJ2-7 and V is TRBV6-5, with D possibly matching TRBD2 (6 bases). This CDR3 has 13 amino acids. V lost 5 bases and J 9 bases, leaving 17 bases between the germline ends. Germline CDR1 reads MNHEY; CDR2 reads SVGAGI. The CDR3 region is CASSMGGRGRQYF. For the CDR3, the DNA is TGTGCCAGCAGTATGGGGGGTAGGGGACGGCAGTACTTC.

This clone was found once. This sequence joins TRBV5-1 and TRBJ1-2; D not certain. Trimming took off 2 bases at V and 4 bases at J, with 12 bases between the two ends. This CDR3 has 14 amino acids. Germline-derived CDR1 and CDR2 are SGHRS and YFSETQ. The CDR3 region has the DNA TGCGCCAGCAGCTTATTCAAGGAAGGCTATGGCTACACCTTC. The encoded protein is CASSLFKEGYGYTF. Looking up the rest from reference TRBV5-1 and TRBJ1-2 gives the full variable domain: KAGVTQTPRYLIKTRGQQVTLSCSPISGHRSVSWYQQTPGQGLQFLFEYFSETQRNKGNFPGRFSGRQFSNSRSEMNVSTLELGDSALYLCASSLFKEGYGYTFGSGTRLTVV.

This chain connects TRBV5-4 to TRBJ2-3; D is unclear. The CDR3 covers 15 residues. V lost 4 bases and J lost 0, with 12 bases in between. In germline, CDR1 is SGHNT, CDR2 YYREEE (reference sequence). The CDR3 bases are TGTGCCAGCAGCCCGATCTTTACCAGCACAGATACGCAGTATTTT. It specifies CASSPIFTSTDTQYF.

The genes are TRBV18 and TRBJ2-1; a possible D gene is TRBD2 (5 bases). The CDR3 loop spans 15 amino acids. Trimming took 4 bases from V and 0 from J, leaving 10 bases between them. Per germline, CDR1 KGHSH and CDR2 LQKENI. CDR3 protein: CASSLRDSSYNEQFF. CDR3 sequence (DNA): TGTGCCAGCTCACTTCGGGATAGCTCCTACAATGAGCAGTTCTTC.

The chain has TRBV11-2 and TRBJ2-7, with a tentative D call TRBD1 (6 bases). The CDR3 runs to 14 residues. CDR1 and CDR2 (germline): SGHAT, FQNNGV. V lost 8 bases to trimming and J lost 4 bases, with 18 bases between them. Here the CDR3 reads CASGKLQGSYEQYF. The CDR3 coding sequence is TGTGCCAGCGGTAAACTCCAGGGGTCGTACGAGCAGTACTTC.

This clone was observed once. V gene TRBV5-1 combines with J gene TRBJ2-7; TRBD2 might be the D (5 bases). Germline values: CDR1 SGHRS, CDR2 YFSETQ. V gave up 0 bases and J gave up 10 bases, with 20 bases separating them. This CDR3 is 15 amino acids long. CDR3 coding DNA: TGCGCCAGCAGCTTGGAACCCGGGTCGACAAGCGGACAGTACTTC. Amino acids: CASSLEPGSTSGQYF.

The chain uses TRBV21-1 and TRBJ2-7; the table's TRBD1 call for D was not verified on the DNA. TRBV21-1 is assigned pseudogene status. This CDR3 spans 17 amino acids. CDR3 coding DNA: TGTGCCAGCAGCAAAGGGCCTGGGACAGGACAAACCTACGAGCAGTACTTC. The encoded protein is CASSKGPGTGQTYEQYF.

The chain combines TRBV2 with TRBJ2-6; a possible D gene is TRBD1 (5 bases). The CDR3 runs to 14 residues. Per germline, CDR1 SNHLY and CDR2 FYNNEI. Trimming removed 5 bases at V and 2 bases at J, with 7 bases between. The CDR3 nucleotides read TGTGCCAGCAGTAGCAGGGCTGGGGCCAACGTCCTGACTTTC. Translated, it gives CASSSRAGANVLTF. The full variable domain, completed using reference TRBV2 and TRBJ2-6, is EPEVTQTPSHQVTQMGQEVILRCVPISNHLYFYWYRQILGQKVEFLVSFYNNEISEKSEIFDDQFSVERPDGSNFTLKIRSTKLEDSAMYFCASSSRAGANVLTFGAGSRLTVL.

The chain combines TRBV28 with TRBJ1-2; possibly TRBD1 for D (6 bases). V lost 5 bases to trimming and J lost 8 bases, with 21 bases between them. Germline CDR1 is MDHEN and CDR2 is SYDVKM. The CDR3 totals 15 residues. The CDR3 nucleotides read TGTGCCAGCAGTACCCCAGGAGGGGGGGAGCGCGGCTACACCTTC. Translating gives CASSTPGGGERGYTF.

The chain couples TRBV7-2 to TRBJ2-3; possible D gene TRBD2, 5 bases. The CDR3 has 15 residues. The V and J ends lost 0 bases and 7 bases respectively, with 14 bases between them. In germline, CDR1 is SGHTA, CDR2 FQGNSA. Written as DNA, the CDR3 is TGTGCCAGCAGCTTAGCGGGAGTTGTCAGGAATACGCAGTATTTT. Protein product: CASSLAGVVRNTQYF.

CDR3 sequence reads: CASDSPATQYF. The DNA for the CDR3 is TGTGCCAGCGACAGTCCCGCGACCCAGTACTTC. This chain uses TRBV2 with TRBJ2-5, with a weak D call TRBD1 (5 bases). With 8 bases removed from V and 7 bases from J, the gap between germline ends came to 11 bases. The CDR3 is 11 amino acids. Germline V gives CDR1 SNHLY, CDR2 FYNNEI.

The DNA for the CDR3 is TGTGCCATTCGGGGGGCTAGCACAGATACGCAGTATTTT. Translating gives CAIRGASTDTQYF. The V call is TRBV11-1, the J call TRBJ2-3; D is possibly TRBD2 (7 bases). The ends were cut back, 10 bases at V and 0 bases at J, with 11 bases in the middle. Germline V gene data show CDR1 as SGHAT and CDR2 as FQDESV (reference sequence). The length of the CDR3 is 13 residues.

This clone was detected only once. The V gene is TRBV6-4, the J gene TRBJ2-2; D tentatively fits TRBD1 or TRBD2 (5 bases each). Trimming cost V 8 bases and J 4 bases, with 20 bases left between them. CDR1 MRHNA and CDR2 SNTAGT come from the germline V gene. The CDR3 loop spans 16 amino acids. The CDR3 loop is CASPTRPGRGTGELFF. DNA for the CDR3: TGTGCCAGCCCTACCCGGCCGGGACGAGGCACCGGGGAGCTGTTTTTT.

The chain joins TRBV5-1 to TRBJ2-7; TRBD1 is a possible D gene (6 bases). The V end was cut by 4 bases, the J end by 1 base, with 24 bases between. From germline, CDR1 is SGHRS and CDR2 YFSETQ. This CDR3 spans 18 amino acids. The CDR3 loop is CASSPQPGTQGTSYEQYF. The CDR3 DNA reads TGCGCCAGCAGCCCGCAACCCGGGACACAGGGAACTTCCTACGAGCAGTACTTC.

The chain couples TRBV5-4 to TRBJ2-1, with 9 bases that match TRBD2. Germline V CDR1 and CDR2: SGHNT, YYREEE (reference sequence). The CDR3 totals 15 residues. Germline trimming cut 1 base from V and 5 bases from J; bases unmatched to any gene: 4. CDR3: CASSLTAGGNNEQFF. The CDR3, as DNA: TGTGCCAGCAGCTTGACCGCGGGAGGGAACAATGAGCAGTTCTTC.

The chain couples TRBV27 to TRBJ1-2; D not resolved. The CDR3 loop spans 14 amino acids. The V end was cut by 6 bases, the J end by 2 bases, with 13 bases between. CDR1 MNHEY and CDR2 SMNVEV come from the germline V gene (reference sequence). CDR3 nucleotides: TGTGCCAGCAGCACTGTGTCAGACAACTATGGCTACACCTTC. Translated: CASSTVSDNYGYTF.

V usage is TRBV12-2 and J usage is TRBJ2-1; TRBD2 is the table's D call, not checked against the DNA. TRBV12-2 is a documented pseudogene. CDR3 size: 14 residues. CDR3 protein: CACPRLADYNEQFF. In DNA form, the CDR3 reads TGTGCCTGTCCGAGGCTAGCGGACTACAATGAGCAGTTCTTC.

V gene TRBV10-3 combines with J gene TRBJ2-1; 8 nucleotides line up with TRBD2. CDR3 length: 14 amino acids. Looked up from germline, CDR1 is ENHRY and CDR2 is SYGVKD. J gave up 5 bases and V 4 bases, and 4 bases lay outside the gene matches. The CDR3 sequence is CAISAGLEDNEQFF. CDR3 bases: TGTGCCATCAGTGCGGGACTAGAAGACAATGAGCAGTTCTTC.

The chain has TRBV19 and TRBJ1-5; D possibly corresponds to TRBD1 (5 bases). The V gene's germline CDR1 is LNHDA and CDR2 SQIVND (reference sequence). Trimming took 3 bases from V and 9 from J, leaving 9 bases between them. This CDR3 is built from 12 residues. CDR3 nucleotide sequence: TGTGCCAGTAGTATTGAGGGGCGGCCCCAGCATTTT. It encodes CASSIEGRPQHF.

This clone appeared once. The J gene is TRBJ1-2, the V gene TRBV28; D uncertain. CDR3 length: 13 residues. CDR1 MDHEN and CDR2 SYDVKM come from the germline V gene. Trimming left V 5 bases short and J 4 bases short, with 11 bases between. The CDR3 reads CASSTPVSYGYTF. The CDR3 DNA follows: TGTGCCAGCAGTACGCCTGTTAGCTATGGCTACACCTTC.

The V gene is TRBV28, the J gene TRBJ2-3; D may be TRBD2 (5 bases). The CDR3 covers 15 residues. V was clipped by 3 bases and J by 2 bases, with 12 bases between them. The germline V gene has CDR1 MDHEN and CDR2 SYDVKM. Here the CDR3 reads CASSLGSDYTDTQYF. DNA of the CDR3: TGTGCCAGCAGTTTGGGCAGTGACTACACAGATACGCAGTATTTT.

J is TRBJ2-7 and V is TRBV6-6; 10 bases align to TRBD1. CDR1 MNHNY and CDR2 SVGAGI come from the germline V gene (reference sequence). The V and J ends lost 6 bases and 3 bases, in that order; junction bases with no gene match: 5. The CDR3 is made up of 14 amino acids. For the CDR3, the DNA is TGTGCCAGCAGAGAAGACAGGGGGCGCTACGAGCAGTACTTC. Protein product: CASREDRGRYEQYF.

This clone was seen a single time. This chain connects TRBV25-1 to TRBJ2-7; D possibly matches TRBD1 or TRBD2 (5 bases each). The CDR3 covers 14 residues. Trimming took off 4 bases at V and 3 bases at J, with 13 bases between the two ends. The germline CDR1 and CDR2 sequences are MGHDK and SYGVNS. The CDR3 here is CASSGQGPYYEQYF. The CDR3 nucleotides read TGTGCCAGCAGTGGTCAGGGACCCTACTACGAGCAGTACTTC.